This T cell receptor beta chain was found in a study of shared clonotypes between healthy human individuals. CDR3 length equals 13 residues. The V end lost 2 bases, the J end lost 3 bases, and 10 bases lay between the germline ends. Germline values: CDR1 GTSNPN, CDR2 SVGIG (reference sequence). Sequencing was performed with immunoSEQ multiplex PCR; in TCRdb, only in-frame clones are kept and a portion is missing. This sample yields more than 2,000,000 clones, of which approximately 92% are seen a single time; about 0.13% belongs to the top ten. The V and J genes are TRBV30 and TRBJ1-1; tentatively, D is TRBD1 (6 bases). The receptor comes from a man in his late teens or twenties in good health. Sequencing was performed on naive CD4+ T cells sorted from blood. Indicated subset: CD45RA+ positively selected. The CDR3 spells CAWSQRGDTEAFF. The CDR3 nucleotides read TGTGCCTGGAGTCAAAGGGGGGACACTGAAGCTTTCTTT.